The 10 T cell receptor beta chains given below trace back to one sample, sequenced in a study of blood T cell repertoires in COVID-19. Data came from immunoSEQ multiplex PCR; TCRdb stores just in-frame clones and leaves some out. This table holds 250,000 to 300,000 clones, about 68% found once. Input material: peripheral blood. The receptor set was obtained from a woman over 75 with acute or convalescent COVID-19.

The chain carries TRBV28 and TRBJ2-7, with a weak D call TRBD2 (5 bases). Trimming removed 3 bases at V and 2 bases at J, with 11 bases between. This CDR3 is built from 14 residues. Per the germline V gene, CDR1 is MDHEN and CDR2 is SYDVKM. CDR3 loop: CASSFPRAPYEQYF. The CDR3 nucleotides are TGTGCCAGCAGTTTCCCGCGGGCCCCCTACGAGCAGTACTTC.

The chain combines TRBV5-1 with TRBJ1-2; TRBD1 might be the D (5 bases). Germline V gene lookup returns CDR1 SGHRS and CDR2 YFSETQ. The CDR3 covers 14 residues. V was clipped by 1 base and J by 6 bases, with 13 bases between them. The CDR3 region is CASSLKQGGNGYTF. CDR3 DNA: TGCGCCAGCAGCTTGAAGCAGGGAGGGAATGGCTACACCTTC.

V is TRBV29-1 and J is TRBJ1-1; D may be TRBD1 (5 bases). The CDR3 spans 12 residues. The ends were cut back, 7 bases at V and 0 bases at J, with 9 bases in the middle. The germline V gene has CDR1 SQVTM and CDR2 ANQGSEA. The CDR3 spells CSGDLMNTEAFF. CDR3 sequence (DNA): TGCAGCGGGGACTTAATGAACACTGAAGCTTTCTTT.

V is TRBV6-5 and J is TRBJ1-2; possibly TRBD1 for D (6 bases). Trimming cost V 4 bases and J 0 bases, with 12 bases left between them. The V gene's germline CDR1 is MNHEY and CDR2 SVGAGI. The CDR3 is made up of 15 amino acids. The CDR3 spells CASSLRRTANYGYTF. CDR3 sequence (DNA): TGTGCCAGCAGTTTGCGACGGACAGCTAACTATGGCTACACCTTC.

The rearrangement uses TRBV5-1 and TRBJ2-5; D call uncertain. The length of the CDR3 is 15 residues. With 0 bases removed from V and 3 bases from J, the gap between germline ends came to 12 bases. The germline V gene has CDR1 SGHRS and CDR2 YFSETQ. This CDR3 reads CASSLAVNREETQYF. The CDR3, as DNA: TGCGCCAGCAGCTTGGCCGTAAACCGCGAAGAGACCCAGTACTTC.

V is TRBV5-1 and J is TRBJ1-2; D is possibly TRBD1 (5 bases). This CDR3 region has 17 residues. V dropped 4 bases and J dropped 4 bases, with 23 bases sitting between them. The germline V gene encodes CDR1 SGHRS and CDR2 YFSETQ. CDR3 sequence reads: CASSPPGQATPLYGYTF. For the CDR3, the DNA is TGCGCCAGCAGCCCCCCAGGGCAGGCAACCCCTCTCTATGGCTACACCTTC.

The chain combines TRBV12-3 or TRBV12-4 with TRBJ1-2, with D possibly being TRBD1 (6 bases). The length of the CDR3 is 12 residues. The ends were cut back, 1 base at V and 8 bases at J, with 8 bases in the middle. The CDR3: CASSLGGPGYTF. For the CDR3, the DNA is TGTGCCAGCAGTTTAGGGGGGCCGGGCTACACCTTC.

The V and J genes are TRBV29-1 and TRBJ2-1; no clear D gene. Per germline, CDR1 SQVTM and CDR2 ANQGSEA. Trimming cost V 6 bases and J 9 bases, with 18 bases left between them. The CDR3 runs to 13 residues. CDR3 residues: CSVGPSPNREQFF. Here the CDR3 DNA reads TGCAGCGTCGGTCCGTCGCCAAATCGTGAGCAGTTCTTC.

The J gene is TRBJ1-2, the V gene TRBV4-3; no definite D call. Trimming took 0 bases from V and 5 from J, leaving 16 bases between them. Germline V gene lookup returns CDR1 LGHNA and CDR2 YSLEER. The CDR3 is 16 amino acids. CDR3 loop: CASSQELAGREYGYTF. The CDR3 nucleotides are TGCGCCAGCAGCCAAGAGCTAGCGGGGAGGGAATATGGCTACACCTTC.

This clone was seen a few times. The CDR3 DNA is TGTGCCAGCAGTTTATGGGGACAGGTGTACAATGAGCAGTTCTTC. This encodes CASSLWGQVYNEQFF. The chain is built from TRBV27 and TRBJ2-1, with 8 bases fitting TRBD1. In germline, CDR1 is MNHEY, CDR2 SMNVEV (reference sequence). The J segment lost 4 bases and the V segment lost 1 base, leaving 3 bases of the junction unmatched. This CDR3 has 15 residues.